The clone carrying this TCR beta chain came up a few times. Its antigen is undetermined. These data belong to a study of a mutant IDH1 vaccine in newly diagnosed glioma. The overall study: Vaccines began 4-6 weeks after radiotherapy alone, or with temozolomide cycles.

Clones were sequenced by immunoSEQ multiplex PCR, and TCRdb holds only the in-frame ones, with some missing. The repertoire has some 26,000 clones, 60% to 75% of them found once; the top ten carry about 10%. The time point is: week 11, during vaccination. Doses comprised 300 ug of mutant IDH1 20-mer peptide each, plus topical imiquimod. The specimen was peripheral blood mononuclear cells (PBMCs), collected from a glioma patient whose treatment included an IDH1 peptide vaccine. The clonotype originates from a man aged 18 to 35 with glioma. Some clones in this sample may be carry-over from other donors' samples.

CDR3 nucleotides: TGCGCCAGCAGCTTGAAAGTGAGGTCCGGGGAGCTGTTTTTT. The encoded protein is CASSLKVRSGELFF. This chain joins TRBV5-1 and TRBJ2-2; D uncertain. CDR3 length: 14 amino acids. CDR1 is SGHRS and CDR2 is YFSETQ in the germline V gene. V shed 1 base and J shed 6 bases, with 10 bases lying between them. The full variable domain, rest sourced from reference TRBV5-1 and TRBJ2-2, is KAGVTQTPRYLIKTRGQQVTLSCSPISGHRSVSWYQQTPGQGLQFLFEYFSETQRNKGNFPGRFSGRQFSNSRSEMNVSTLELGDSALYLCASSLKVRSGELFFGEGSRLTVL.